Each of the 10 T cell receptor beta chains below was sequenced from the same sample in a study of control samples from healthy donors and cancer patients. Profiling relied on immunoSEQ multiplex PCR, and the TCRdb table lists in-frame clones only, not all of them. The sample has 98,000 or so clones; 88% are singletons. Source material: blood. Receptors originate from a woman in her 70s in good health.

The chain recombines TRBV27 with TRBJ2-5; D is perhaps TRBD2 (5 bases). V lost 3 bases to trimming and J lost 4 bases, with 9 bases between them. There are 13 residues in the CDR3. Germline V gene lookup returns CDR1 MNHEY and CDR2 SMNVEV (reference sequence). CDR3 nucleotide sequence: TGTGCCAGCAGTTTGAGGGAGCGAGAGACCCAGTACTTC. This gives the protein CASSLRERETQYF.

This chain connects TRBV19 to TRBJ2-3; 12 bases are a match to TRBD1. Germline CDR1 is LNHDA and CDR2 is SQIVND (reference sequence). The CDR3 length is 16 residues. Trimming removed 5 bases from V and 4 bases from J; junction bases left unmatched: 7. This chain's CDR3 is CASSAGTGGFPDTQYF. The CDR3 coding sequence is TGTGCCAGTAGTGCTGGGACAGGGGGCTTCCCAGATACGCAGTATTTT.

V gene TRBV15 combines with J gene TRBJ1-6; 9 bases line up with TRBD1. The length of the CDR3 is 15 residues. Unmatched junction bases numbered 0, after V lost 0 bases and J lost 6 bases. Per germline, CDR1 LNHNV and CDR2 YYDKDF (reference sequence). In nucleotides, the CDR3 is TGTGCCACCAGCAGAGAGGACAGGGGTAATTCACCCCTCCACTTT. It yields the protein CATSREDRGNSPLHF.

The J gene is TRBJ2-2, the V gene TRBV6-6; 11 bases are shared with TRBD2. V shed 6 bases, J shed 5 bases, and the junction held 8 bases outside the gene matches. The CDR3 covers 16 residues. Germline lookup yields CDR1 MNHNY and CDR2 SVGAGI (reference sequence). Here the CDR3 DNA reads TGTGCCAGCAGGGCTACTAGCGGGGGATTAACCGGGGAGCTGTTTTTT. Translating it yields CASRATSGGLTGELFF.

The genes are TRBV5-1 and TRBJ1-1, with D tentatively TRBD1 (5 bases). The ends were cut back, 0 bases at V and 0 bases at J, with 9 bases in the middle. The germline V gene encodes CDR1 SGHRS and CDR2 YFSETQ. The CDR3 is 15 residues long. The CDR3 reads CASSLAAGLNTEAFF. CDR3 in DNA: TGCGCCAGCAGCTTGGCCGCGGGGCTGAACACTGAAGCTTTCTTT.

This rearrangement joins TRBV11-2 to TRBJ2-3; 8 nucleotides agree with TRBD2. CDR3 length: 17 amino acids. The ends lost 4 bases at V and 0 bases at J; junction bases unmatched: 9. Germline loops: CDR1 SGHAT, CDR2 FQNNGV. The CDR3 DNA follows: TGTGCCAGCAGCTCGCGGACTAGCACCCTTAGCACAGATACGCAGTATTTT. Protein product: CASSSRTSTLSTDTQYF.

The CDR3 loop is CASSEMVDSTDTQYF. The CDR3 nucleotides are TGCGCCAGCAGTGAGATGGTGGACAGCACAGATACGCAGTATTTT. The gene calls are TRBV10-1 and TRBJ2-3, with D unresolved. V shed 2 bases and J shed 0 bases, with 9 bases lying between them. The germline V gene has CDR1 WNHNN and CDR2 SYGVQD (reference sequence). This CDR3 comprises 15 residues.

This clone was picked up one time. V usage is TRBV3-1 (or the pseudogene TRBV3-2) and J usage is TRBJ1-1; no clear D. Germline CDR1 LGHDT, CDR2 YNNKEL (reference sequence). With 1 base removed from V and 2 bases from J, the gap between germline ends came to 8 bases. The CDR3 loop spans 14 amino acids. This CDR3 is CASSQVGSNTEAFF. CDR3 sequence (DNA): TGTGCCAGCAGCCAAGTCGGCAGTAACACTGAAGCTTTCTTT.

J is TRBJ1-1 and V is TRBV5-1, with 8 bases aligning to TRBD1. CDR3 length: 14 residues. The V and J ends lost 4 bases and 6 bases, in that order; junction bases with no gene match: 8. Germline CDR1 reads SGHRS; CDR2 reads YFSETQ. DNA of the CDR3: TGCGCCAGCAGCCTTACCCAGGGGGCGGCTGAAGCTTTCTTT. Translated: CASSLTQGAAEAFF. Combining the CDR3 with reference TRBV5-1 and TRBJ1-1 gives the whole variable domain KAGVTQTPRYLIKTRGQQVTLSCSPISGHRSVSWYQQTPGQGLQFLFEYFSETQRNKGNFPGRFSGRQFSNSRSEMNVSTLELGDSALYLCASSLTQGAAEAFFGQGTRLTVV.

The chain links TRBV12-3 or TRBV12-4 to TRBJ1-1; D is undetermined. The CDR3 extends over 12 amino acids. Trimming stripped 10 bases from V and 5 bases from J, with 14 bases between. In DNA, the CDR3 is TGTGCCACCTCAACGGGAGTAACTGAAGCTTTCTTT. Protein sequence: CATSTGVTEAFF.